The 27 T cell receptor beta chains below come from one sample, sequenced in a study of cytomegalovirus exposure and HLA in healthy donors. The PCR made use of 60 Vbeta and 13 Jbeta primers. Repertoires were generated with immunoSEQ multiplex PCR, while TCRdb's copy carries only in-frame clones and drops some. The top ten clones hold over 0.85% of a sample with about 160,000 clones, more than 75% of them seen once. Sample: PBMCs. Receptors were obtained from a girl aged 2-10 years in good health and CMV-seropositive.

The gene calls are TRBV6-5 and TRBJ1-4, with D perhaps matching TRBD1 (5 bases). The V gene's germline CDR1 is MNHEY and CDR2 SVGAGI. V lost 0 bases, J lost 12 bases, and 8 bases lay in between. This CDR3 contains 12 residues. As DNA, the CDR3 is TGTGCCAGCAGTTACTCGGGGGGAGAACTGTTTTTT. The encoded protein is CASSYSGGELFF.

This sequence joins TRBV27 and TRBJ1-5; tentative D call: TRBD1 (5 bases). CDR1 is MNHEY, CDR2 SMNVEV, per germline (reference sequence). Trimming cost V 8 bases and J 6 bases, with 17 bases left between them. The CDR3 covers 14 residues. The CDR3 DNA is TGTGCCAGCTCAGGTCGGAGGGGTGGTCAGCCCCAGCATTTT. It encodes CASSGRRGGQPQHF.

The chain uses TRBV20-1 and TRBJ2-1; D may be TRBD2 (5 bases). Trimming took 3 bases from V and 9 from J, leaving 9 bases between them. This CDR3 contains 11 residues. The V gene's germline CDR1 is DFQATT and CDR2 SNEGSKA (reference sequence). In DNA form, the CDR3 reads TGCAGTGCTAGCCTAGAGGGTGAGCAGTTCTTC. Its translation: CSASLEGEQFF.

CDR3: CASSSRDQPQHF. Here the CDR3 DNA reads TGTGCCAGCAGCTCTCGAGATCAGCCCCAGCATTTT. The rearrangement links TRBV13 to TRBJ1-5; D gene uncertain. From germline, CDR1 is PRHDT and CDR2 FYEKMQ (reference sequence). The V end lost 4 bases, the J end lost 5 bases, and 6 bases lay between the germline ends. The CDR3 runs 12 residues. The complete variable domain, with remaining parts taken from reference TRBV13 and TRBJ1-5, reads AAGVIQSPRHLIKEKRETATLKCYPIPRHDTVYWYQQGPGQDPQFLISFYEKMQSDKGSIPDRFSAQQFSDYHSELNMSSLELGDSALYFCASSSRDQPQHFGDGTRLSIL.

The chain employs TRBV30 and TRBJ1-1; TRBD1 aligns across 7 bases. Germline-derived CDR1 and CDR2 are GTSNPN and SVGIG (reference sequence). V was clipped by 2 bases and J by 6 bases; unmatched bases: 6. This CDR3 has 13 residues. In nucleotides, the CDR3 is TGTGCCTGGAGTCGTCGACAGGGTGCTGAAGCTTTCTTT. This gives the protein CAWSRRQGAEAFF.

The V and J genes are TRBV4-1 and TRBJ1-1; TRBD1 matches 12 bases. The CDR3 totals 20 residues. Germline-derived CDR1 and CDR2 are MGHRA and YSYEKL. V gave up 3 bases and J gave up 1 base; unmatched junction bases: 15. As DNA, the CDR3 is TGCGCCAGCAGCCACCGAGGGGACAGGGGGCACCGAAGTCCGAACACTGAAGCTTTCTTT. Protein product: CASSHRGDRGHRSPNTEAFF.

CDR3 sequence: CASSRFSGTSTDTQYF. For the CDR3, the DNA is TGTGCCAGTAGTAGGTTTTCAGGGACTAGCACAGATACGCAGTATTTT. V is TRBV19 and J is TRBJ2-3, with D possibly TRBD2 on 6 matching bases. Germline lookup yields CDR1 LNHDA and CDR2 SQIVND (reference sequence). The CDR3 sequence is 16 residues long. Trimming stripped 4 bases from V and 0 bases from J, with 14 bases between.

The chain combines TRBV5-1 with TRBJ2-3; 9 bases are shared with TRBD1. J was trimmed by 2 bases and V by 3 bases; bases with no gene match: 4. Germline CDR1 SGHRS, CDR2 YFSETQ. CDR3 length equals 15 residues. This chain's CDR3 is CASSWGQGPTDTQYF. CDR3 DNA: TGCGCCAGCAGCTGGGGACAGGGACCCACAGATACGCAGTATTTT.

As to this clone: Different DNA sequences within this sample yield the same CDR3. The V and J genes are TRBV19 and TRBJ1-2; D gene ambiguous. The V gene lost 5 bases and the J gene lost 2 bases, with 6 bases spanning the gap. Looked up from germline, CDR1 is LNHDA and CDR2 is SQIVND (reference sequence). This CDR3 has 12 residues. The CDR3 DNA is TGTGCCAGTAGTCCAGGAAACTATGGCTACACCTTC. Protein product: CASSPGNYGYTF.

This chain's CDR3 is CATLPRGSTDTQYF. The CDR3 nucleotides are TGTGCCACCCTCCCACGGGGTAGCACAGATACGCAGTATTTT. The rearrangement uses TRBV10-3 and TRBJ2-3; weak D call: TRBD2 (5 bases). V lost 10 bases and J lost 0, with 14 bases in between. Germline CDR1 reads ENHRY; CDR2 reads SYGVKD. The CDR3 spans 14 residues.

The CDR3 bases are TGCGCCAGCAGCCAATCCGCACAGGGGGTAAATAGGCCCCAGCATTTT. Translating gives CASSQSAQGVNRPQHF. The rearrangement links TRBV4-1 to TRBJ1-5, with 8 bases that match TRBD1. Germline trimming cut 2 bases from V and 9 bases from J; bases unmatched to any gene: 12. The CDR3 runs 16 residues. Germline assignment: CDR1 MGHRA and CDR2 YSYEKL.

The V call is TRBV4-1, the J call TRBJ2-5, with a possible D match to TRBD2 (6 bases). Germline V lookup: CDR1 MGHRA, CDR2 YSYEKL. CDR3 size: 17 residues. The V gene lost 0 bases and the J gene lost 1 base, with 15 bases spanning the gap. For the CDR3, the DNA is TGCGCCAGCAGCCAAGACCGGGAGAGAGCTTTCCAAGAGACCCAGTACTTC. Encoded protein: CASSQDRERAFQETQYF.

The gene calls are TRBV29-1 and TRBJ1-1; D may be TRBD1 (5 bases). Germline V gene lookup returns CDR1 SQVTM and CDR2 ANQGSEA. V gave up 4 bases and J gave up 0 bases, with 12 bases separating them. The CDR3 runs to 14 residues. The CDR3 protein is CSVGDGHLNTEAFF. In DNA form, the CDR3 reads TGCAGCGTTGGGGATGGACACTTGAACACTGAAGCTTTCTTT.

This clone showed up just a few times. The chain is built from TRBV7-9 and TRBJ2-2, with 11 bases aligning to TRBD2. CDR3 length: 16 residues. The trim removed 8 bases at V and 6 bases at J, leaving 11 bases unmatched. Germline CDR1 SEHNR, CDR2 FQNEAQ (reference sequence). The CDR3 DNA reads TGTGCCAGCCCCCGAGGACTAGCGGGTTCCGCCGGGGAGCTGTTTTTT. It yields the protein CASPRGLAGSAGELFF.

In its sample, this clone was seen a few times. Germline and junction disagree at one end, which may indicate a read error. The chain employs TRBV6-1 and TRBJ2-7, with unresolved D. This CDR3 comprises 11 residues. CDR1 and CDR2 from the germline V gene are MNHNS and SASEGT. The CDR3 protein is CATRLTYEQYF. CDR3 DNA: TGTGCCACGCGACTCACCTATGAGCAGTACTTC.

V gene TRBV7-9 combines with J gene TRBJ1-2; no firm D call. The CDR3 has 16 residues. V was shortened by 4 bases and J by 1 base, with 16 bases between the two germline ends. CDR1 and CDR2 (germline): SEHNR, FQNEAQ (reference sequence). CDR3 sequence reads: CASSYPEGGSNYGYTF. Written as DNA, the CDR3 is TGTGCCAGCAGCTACCCGGAAGGAGGCAGTAACTATGGCTACACCTTC.

The genes are TRBV30 and TRBJ2-3; 8 bases are a match to TRBD2. Germline values: CDR1 GTSNPN, CDR2 SVGIG (reference sequence). The CDR3 covers 14 residues. J gave up 5 bases and V 5 bases, and 9 bases lay outside the gene matches. The chain's CDR3 is CAWQAGARVDTQYF. The CDR3 DNA follows: TGTGCCTGGCAAGCGGGAGCGCGGGTAGATACGCAGTATTTT.

The chain recombines TRBV4-1 with TRBJ1-1; perhaps TRBD1 as D (6 bases). Trimming removed 3 bases at V and 0 bases at J, with 14 bases between. CDR3 length: 16 amino acids. Germline CDR1 is MGHRA and CDR2 is YSYEKL. The CDR3 protein is CASSHRGRKLNTEAFF. The CDR3, as DNA: TGCGCCAGCAGCCACAGGGGCCGTAAACTGAACACTGAAGCTTTCTTT.

The chain recombines TRBV10-3 with TRBJ2-7, with D possibly matching TRBD2 (7 bases). The CDR3 runs to 14 residues. Trimming shortened V by 6 bases and J by 2 bases, and 14 bases separated the two germline ends. Germline V gene sequence: CDR1 ENHRY, CDR2 SYGVKD. The CDR3 DNA sequence: TGTGCCATCAGCCTAGGGGGGGAACCCTACGAGCAGTACTTC. This translates into CAISLGGEPYEQYF.

This clone was recorded a few times. This chain connects TRBV5-1 to TRBJ2-3; 9 nucleotides match TRBD2. This CDR3 is 15 amino acids long. J gave up 2 bases and V 2 bases, and 3 bases lay outside the gene matches. Germline values: CDR1 SGHRS, CDR2 YFSETQ. CDR3 coding DNA: TGCGCCAGCAGCTTCCCTAGCGGGGCCACAGATACGCAGTATTTT. Residues: CASSFPSGATDTQYF.

This clone was counted only a few times. This chain connects TRBV12-2 to TRBJ2-5; the table's D gene call, TRBD2, was not cross checked with the DNA. TRBV12-2 is a pseudogene locus. This CDR3 region has 21 residues. The CDR3 sequence is CASRLRSSGKVRRHRWETQYF. The DNA of the CDR3 is TGTGCAAGTCGCTTAAGGTCATCGGGGAAAGTTCGACGACATCGGTGGGAGACCCAGTACTTC.

V gene TRBV2 combines with J gene TRBJ1-5, with D unresolved. The V gene's germline CDR1 is SNHLY and CDR2 FYNNEI. The V end was cut by 5 bases, the J end by 1 base, with 15 bases between. This CDR3 has 16 amino acids. This CDR3 is CASSIPTEGSNQPQHF. For the CDR3, the DNA is TGTGCCAGCAGTATTCCCACTGAGGGCAGCAATCAGCCCCAGCATTTT.

This clone was recorded only once. This sequence joins TRBV4-1 and TRBJ2-7, with D perhaps matching TRBD2 (6 bases). The CDR3 covers 15 residues. The V and J ends lost 1 base and 6 bases respectively, with 16 bases between them. In germline, CDR1 is MGHRA, CDR2 YSYEKL. CDR3 residues: CASSQVGDSRGEQYF. CDR3 sequence (DNA): TGCGCCAGCAGCCAAGTGGGGGACTCGCGGGGCGAGCAGTACTTC.

The chain carries TRBV27 and TRBJ1-1, with 9 bases lining up with TRBD1. Germline lookup yields CDR1 MNHEY and CDR2 SMNVEV (reference sequence). The CDR3 is 14 amino acids. V lost 4 bases and J lost 5; bases outside the gene matches: 5. CDR3 sequence (DNA): TGTGCCAGCAGTTATAAACAGGGGGCTACTGAAGCTTTCTTT. Translation gives CASSYKQGATEAFF.

Only one count was recorded for this clone. The V and J genes are TRBV11-2 and TRBJ2-7; the D gene is possibly TRBD2 (6 bases). The CDR3 spans 15 residues. The V gene's germline CDR1 is SGHAT and CDR2 FQNNGV. V was trimmed by 1 base and J by 1 base, leaving 11 bases between them. The CDR3 DNA sequence: TGTGCCAGCAGCTTAGCATTACGGGGGTCCTACGAGCAGTACTTC. This codes for CASSLALRGSYEQYF.

This chain connects TRBV5-6 to TRBJ2-4; TRBD2 matches 11 bases. CDR3 length: 16 residues. CDR1 and CDR2 (germline): SGHDT, YYEEEE. Unmatched junction bases numbered 5, after V lost 6 bases and J lost 0 bases. CDR3 sequence (DNA): TGTGCCAGCAAACTAGCGGGAGACATAGCCAAAAACATTCAGTACTTC. Amino acid sequence: CASKLAGDIAKNIQYF.

A few counts support this clone. This chain connects TRBV19 to TRBJ2-5, with D tentatively TRBD1 (5 bases). Germline loops: CDR1 LNHDA, CDR2 SQIVND (reference sequence). The CDR3 has 13 residues. Trimming cost V 3 bases and J 2 bases, with 7 bases left between them. CDR3 sequence: CASSMRQQETQYF. CDR3 nucleotides: TGTGCCAGTAGTATGAGACAGCAAGAGACCCAGTACTTC. The complete variable domain, with remaining parts taken from reference TRBV19 and TRBJ2-5, reads DGGITQSPKYLFRKEGQNVTLSCEQNLNHDAMYWYRQDPGQGLRLIYYSQIVNDFQKGDIAEGYSVSREKKESFPLTVTSAQKNPTAFYLCASSMRQQETQYFGPGTRLLVL.